The 16 T cell receptor beta chains below all came from one sample that was sequenced in a study of cytomegalovirus exposure and HLA in healthy donors. PCR amplification relied on 60 Vbeta primers (plus 13 Jbeta primers). Assay: immunoSEQ multiplex PCR; the TCRdb copy retains only in-frame clones and omits some. The sample holds roughly 170,000 clones; around 72% are singletons and the top ten take approximately 2.3%. The sequenced sample was PBMCs. Receptors originate from a female donor in good health and CMV-seronegative.

This clone was counted a single time. The genes are TRBV27 and TRBJ2-7, with 7 bases aligning to TRBD2. The CDR3 sequence is 16 residues long. V trimming: 6 bases; J trimming: 0 bases; junction bases outside the gene matches: 11. Germline assignment: CDR1 MNHEY and CDR2 SMNVEV (reference sequence). Here the CDR3 reads CASSITREAISYEQYF. DNA of the CDR3: TGTGCCAGCAGCATTACACGGGAGGCCATCTCCTACGAGCAGTACTTC.

The gene calls are TRBV11-2 and TRBJ1-1; 7 bases fit TRBD1. Losses at the gene ends were 6 bases for V and 11 bases for J; bases not matched to a gene: 12. The CDR3 extends over 13 amino acids. Germline assignment: CDR1 SGHAT and CDR2 FQNNGV. CDR3 residues: CASREWGQGDAFF. In nucleotides, the CDR3 is TGTGCCAGCAGAGAATGGGGGCAGGGGGACGCTTTCTTT.

This sequence joins TRBV7-3 and TRBJ2-1; 14 bases match TRBD2. Looked up from germline, CDR1 is SGHTA and CDR2 is FQGTGA. The CDR3 has 16 residues. The trim removed 3 bases at V and 9 bases at J, leaving 7 bases unmatched. CDR3 nucleotide sequence: TGTGCCAGCAGCTTGTCCGGGACTAGCGGGAGCAGTGAGCAGTTCTTC. Protein sequence: CASSLSGTSGSSEQFF. Using reference TRBV7-3 and TRBJ2-1 for the parts outside the CDR3, the full variable domain is GAGVSQTPSNKVTEKGKYVELRCDPISGHTALYWYRQSLGQGPEFLIYFQGTGAADDSGLPNDRFFAVRPEGSVSTLKIQRTERGDSAVYLCASSLSGTSGSSEQFFGPGTRLTVL.

The gene calls are TRBV7-2 and TRBJ2-7, with 11 nucleotides matching TRBD2. CDR1 and CDR2 from the germline V gene are SGHTA and FQGNSA. This CDR3 has 18 amino acids. Trimming removed 2 bases from V and 1 base from J; junction bases left unmatched: 10. The CDR3 DNA sequence: TGTGCCAGCAGCTTAAGGGCTAGCGGGAGGACCGGGTCCTACGAGCAGTACTTC. Translating it yields CASSLRASGRTGSYEQYF.

This clone has a single count. This chain links TRBV4-3 with TRBJ1-3; weak D call: TRBD1 (5 bases). The germline V gene has CDR1 LGHNA and CDR2 YSLEER. This CDR3 contains 16 residues. The V gene lost 0 bases and the J gene lost 3 bases, with 12 bases spanning the gap. The CDR3: CASSQEQGKGGNTIYF. The CDR3 region has the DNA TGCGCCAGCAGCCAAGAGCAGGGTAAAGGTGGAAACACCATATATTTT.

The CDR3 DNA is TGTGCCAGCAGCCGAGGGGGATCCTCTGGAAACACCATATATTTT. Its translation is CASSRGGSSGNTIYF. The rearrangement uses TRBV7-8 and TRBJ1-3; the D gene is possibly TRBD1 (6 bases). Looked up from germline, CDR1 is SGHVS and CDR2 is FQNEAQ. V lost 5 bases and J lost 0, with 11 bases in between. The CDR3 is made up of 15 amino acids. Using reference TRBV7-8 and TRBJ1-3 for the parts outside the CDR3, the full variable domain is GAGVSQSPRYKVAKRGQDVALRCDPISGHVSLFWYQQALGQGPEFLTYFQNEAQLDKSGLPSDRFFAERPEGSVSTLKIQRTQQEDSAVYLCASSRGGSSGNTIYFGEGSWLTVV.

The V and J genes are TRBV7-2 and TRBJ1-2; no clear D gene. V lost 5 bases to trimming and J lost 4 bases, with 11 bases between them. Germline assignment: CDR1 SGHTA and CDR2 FQGNSA. This CDR3 has 13 amino acids. CDR3 coding DNA: TGTGCCAGCAGCCCGGACTCCCTCTATGGCTACACCTTC. The encoded protein is CASSPDSLYGYTF.

The genes are TRBV9 and TRBJ1-2; a weak D match, TRBD1 (5 bases). CDR1 SGDLS and CDR2 YYNGEE come from the germline V gene. The ends were cut back, 3 bases at V and 6 bases at J, with 12 bases in the middle. The CDR3 is made up of 13 amino acids. The CDR3 DNA follows: TGTGCCAGCAGCGCAAATCAGGGCGATGGCTACACCTTC. It is translated as CASSANQGDGYTF.

The chain couples TRBV7-2 to TRBJ1-1, with 8 nucleotides matching TRBD1. Trimming at V came to 1 base and at J to 5 bases, leaving 6 bases not matched to a gene. The CDR3 is made up of 15 amino acids. The germline V gene encodes CDR1 SGHTA and CDR2 FQGNSA. CDR3 bases: TGTGCCAGCAGCTTAGTTTTCACAGGGGGAACTGAAGCTTTCTTT. This sequence encodes CASSLVFTGGTEAFF.

This chain links TRBV9 with TRBJ2-5, with 10 bases matching TRBD2. The CDR3 covers 14 residues. Trimming cost V 3 bases and J 4 bases; bases outside gene matches: 3. Germline CDR1 and CDR2: SGDLS and YYNGEE. For the CDR3, the DNA is TGTGCCAGCAGCGAGCGGGGGGGAGTAGAGACCCAGTACTTC. Translating gives CASSERGGVETQYF.

V usage is TRBV29-1 and J usage is TRBJ2-7; 12 bases match TRBD1. V gave up 6 bases and J gave up 0 bases; unmatched junction bases: 15. This CDR3 region has 18 residues. Germline V lookup: CDR1 SQVTM, CDR2 ANQGSEA. For the CDR3, the DNA is TGCAGCGTCGTTGGGGGGACAGGGGGCGCGCGGGGCTCCTACGAGCAGTACTTC. Amino acids: CSVVGGTGGARGSYEQYF.

The chain carries TRBV4-3 and TRBJ1-2; D is unclear. The germline V gene has CDR1 LGHNA and CDR2 YSLEER. The CDR3 is made up of 17 amino acids. Trimming cost V 4 bases and J 2 bases, with 20 bases left between them. The chain's CDR3 is CASSRALGTDKNYGYTF. The CDR3 nucleotides are TGCGCCAGCAGCCGCGCACTCGGAACCGACAAGAACTATGGCTACACCTTC.

This clone has just a few counts. V is TRBV19 and J is TRBJ2-1; 7 nucleotides agree with TRBD1. The J segment lost 2 bases and the V segment lost 5 bases, leaving 3 bases of the junction unmatched. The germline CDR1 and CDR2 sequences are LNHDA and SQIVND (reference sequence). The CDR3 has 14 amino acids. This chain's CDR3 is CASSSGQAYNEQFF. The DNA of the CDR3 is TGTGCCAGTAGTTCAGGACAGGCCTACAATGAGCAGTTCTTC.

V gene TRBV19 combines with J gene TRBJ1-1; D is unclear. The V end lost 4 bases, the J end lost 5 bases, and 11 bases lay between the germline ends. Germline V lookup: CDR1 LNHDA, CDR2 SQIVND (reference sequence). This CDR3 region has 13 residues. The CDR3 region has the DNA TGTGCCAGTAGTACTCAGGTGAGAACTGAAGCTTTCTTT. It specifies CASSTQVRTEAFF.

The J gene is TRBJ2-1, the V gene TRBV6-5; tentatively, D is TRBD1 (5 bases). This CDR3 is built from 14 residues. Germline V CDR1 and CDR2: MNHEY, SVGAGI. V was shortened by 7 bases and J by 0 bases, with 10 bases between the two germline ends. The CDR3 here is CASKGPTSYNEQFF. In DNA form, the CDR3 reads TGTGCCAGCAAGGGGCCGACCTCCTACAATGAGCAGTTCTTC.

The chain links TRBV6-1 to TRBJ2-5; TRBD2 matches at 11 bases. This CDR3 has 16 amino acids. CDR1 and CDR2 from the germline V gene are MNHNS and SASEGT. J was trimmed by 2 bases and V by 4 bases; bases with no gene match: 6. In DNA, the CDR3 is TGTGCCAGCAGTGCACCGGGACTAGCGGTACAAGAGACCCAGTACTTC. This translates into CASSAPGLAVQETQYF.